These 18 T cell receptor beta chains were all obtained from the same sample, sequenced in a study of technical replicates of blood from a handful of donors. Sequenced by immunoSEQ multiplex PCR; TCRdb stores in-frame clones only, minus some. The sample holds around 54,000 clones; roughly 95% are singletons and the top ten take 0.39%. Sequenced input: T cells isolated from PBMCs. The source of these receptors is a human donor in good health.

The chain employs TRBV11-2 and TRBJ2-2; no clear D gene. The CDR3 consists of 12 residues. Trimming left V 3 bases short and J 7 bases short, with 6 bases between. CDR1 and CDR2 from the germline V gene are SGHAT and FQNNGV. CDR3 amino acids: CASSFGHGELFF. The CDR3 DNA reads as TGTGCCAGCAGCTTCGGTCACGGGGAGCTGTTTTTT.

The V and J genes are TRBV30 and TRBJ2-3; TRBD1 matches 11 bases. The CDR3 sequence is 13 residues long. Germline CDR1 reads GTSNPN; CDR2 reads SVGIG (reference sequence). V trimming: 8 bases; J trimming: 7 bases; junction bases outside the gene matches: 8. The CDR3 is CARGTGGRNTQYF. For the CDR3, the DNA is TGTGCCAGGGGGACAGGGGGAAGGAATACGCAGTATTTT.

This sequence joins TRBV4-1 and TRBJ2-7, with a possible D match to TRBD1 (5 bases). Between the trimmed V and J ends, which lost 0 bases and 4 bases, there was a span of 10 bases. Looked up from germline, CDR1 is MGHRA and CDR2 is YSYEKL. The CDR3 has 14 amino acids. The CDR3 nucleotides read TGCGCCAGCAGCCAAGAGACAGTGCTTTACGAGCAGTACTTC. It yields the protein CASSQETVLYEQYF.

V is TRBV11-3 and J is TRBJ1-2; no clear D gene. There are 13 residues in the CDR3. Between the trimmed V and J ends, which lost 0 bases and 9 bases, there was a span of 11 bases. Per germline, CDR1 SGHNT and CDR2 YENEEA. The CDR3: CASSLERLTSYTF. Written as DNA, the CDR3 is TGTGCCAGCAGCTTAGAGCGGTTAACGAGCTACACCTTC. The full variable domain, in which reference TRBV11-3 and TRBJ1-2 provide the parts outside the CDR3, is EAGVVQSPRYKIIEKKQPVAFWCNPISGHNTLYWYLQNLGQGPELLIRYENEEAVDDSQLPKDRFSAERLKGVDSTLKIQPAELGDSAVYLCASSLERLTSYTFGSGTRLTVV.

The chain couples TRBV27 to TRBJ1-4; 9 nucleotides agree with TRBD1. The germline CDR1 and CDR2 sequences are MNHEY and SMNVEV (reference sequence). Trimming removed 1 base from V and 7 bases from J; junction bases left unmatched: 7. CDR3 length: 16 amino acids. Here the CDR3 DNA reads TGTGCCAGCAGTTTATATTGGGACAGGGATGGTGAAAAACTGTTTTTT. It translates to CASSLYWDRDGEKLFF. Combining the CDR3 with reference TRBV27 and TRBJ1-4 gives the whole variable domain EAQVTQNPRYLITVTGKKLTVTCSQNMNHEYMSWYRQDPGLGLRQIYYSMNVEVTDKGDVPEGYKVSRKEKRNFPLILESPSPNQTSLYFCASSLYWDRDGEKLFFGSGTQLSVL.

This clone was recorded once. The chain has TRBV19 and TRBJ1-2, with D hard to call. The CDR3 consists of 13 residues. Trimming removed 6 bases at V and 8 bases at J, with 16 bases between. Germline V lookup: CDR1 LNHDA, CDR2 SQIVND (reference sequence). This chain's CDR3 is CASSPSGVGGYTF. In DNA form, the CDR3 reads TGTGCCAGTAGCCCCAGCGGGGTCGGCGGCTACACCTTC.

The chain links TRBV11-3 to TRBJ2-3; TRBD2 matches 15 bases. From germline, CDR1 is SGHNT and CDR2 YENEEA. This CDR3 region has 16 residues. V gave up 5 bases and J gave up 4 bases; unmatched junction bases: 4. The CDR3 DNA follows: TGTGCCAGCAGCATGGGACTAGCGGGAGGTGCAGATACGCAGTATTTT. This encodes CASSMGLAGGADTQYF.

The chain links TRBV27 to TRBJ2-1; 9 bases map to TRBD1. Germline CDR1 and CDR2: MNHEY and SMNVEV (reference sequence). The trim removed 5 bases at V and 4 bases at J, leaving 6 bases unmatched. The CDR3 spans 15 residues. The chain's CDR3 is CASSIAGTGYNEQFF. The CDR3 coding sequence is TGTGCCAGCAGTATAGCCGGGACAGGGTACAATGAGCAGTTCTTC.

This clone appeared once. This rearrangement joins TRBV5-1 to TRBJ1-3; possibly TRBD1 for D (5 bases). V lost 0 bases and J 4 bases, leaving 11 bases between the germline ends. The CDR3 sequence is 15 residues long. Germline V gene sequence: CDR1 SGHRS, CDR2 YFSETQ. The CDR3 bases are TGCGCCAGCAGCTTGGCCAATGGGGCCGGAAACACCATATATTTT. Amino acids: CASSLANGAGNTIYF.

The chain joins TRBV19 to TRBJ1-3; 8 bases match TRBD1. The CDR3 has 19 residues. Germline CDR1 and CDR2: LNHDA and SQIVND (reference sequence). Trimming took 5 bases from V and 0 from J; bases not matched to a gene: 15. CDR3 sequence (DNA): TGTGCCAGTAGTGTTGGGACAGGTGCGTCCACGTTCTCTGGAAACACCATATATTTT. Residues: CASSVGTGASTFSGNTIYF.

The chain combines TRBV9 with TRBJ2-6, with D possibly matching TRBD2 (5 bases). This CDR3 is built from 15 residues. Germline assignment: CDR1 SGDLS and CDR2 YYNGEE. The V end lost 6 bases, the J end lost 4 bases, and 14 bases lay between the germline ends. CDR3 protein: CASTSSGGGANVLTF. The CDR3, as DNA: TGTGCCAGCACTTCATCCGGAGGAGGGGCCAACGTCCTGACTTTC. Together with reference TRBV9 and TRBJ2-6, the CDR3 gives the full variable domain: DSGVTQTPKHLITATGQRVTLRCSPRSGDLSVYWYQQSLDQGLQFLIQYYNGEERAKGNILERFSAQQFPDLHSELNLSSLELGDSALYFCASTSSGGGANVLTFGAGSRLTVL.

The table lists this clone with a few counts. The genes are TRBV5-1 and TRBJ1-1, with 8 bases fitting TRBD1. Germline-derived CDR1 and CDR2 are SGHRS and YFSETQ. The CDR3 covers 15 residues. The junction had 8 bases not matched to a gene; V was cut back by 6 bases and J by 1 base. DNA for the CDR3: TGCGCCAGCACCCAGGGGGCTGGGGCGAACACTGAAGCTTTCTTT. It translates to CASTQGAGANTEAFF.

The V and J genes are TRBV28 and TRBJ2-7; D possibly corresponds to TRBD2 (6 bases). CDR1 MDHEN and CDR2 SYDVKM come from the germline V gene. The CDR3 covers 13 residues. V was trimmed by 7 bases and J by 2 bases, leaving 12 bases between them. CDR3 bases: TGTGCCAGCATGAGGGACTCTCCCTACGAGCAGTACTTC. Translated: CASMRDSPYEQYF. Full variable domain (missing parts from reference TRBV28 and TRBJ2-7): DVKVTQSSRYLVKRTGEKVFLECVQDMDHENMFWYRQDPGLGLRLIYFSYDVKMKEKGDIPEGYSVSREKKERFSLILESASTNQTSMYLCASMRDSPYEQYFGPGTRLTVT.

This sequence joins TRBV7-2 and TRBJ1-1; TRBD1 agrees at 7 bases. Unmatched junction bases numbered 6, after V lost 5 bases and J lost 0 bases. From germline, CDR1 is SGHTA and CDR2 FQGNSA. This CDR3 spans 15 amino acids. CDR3 region: CASSDREMMNTEAFF. CDR3 bases: TGTGCCAGCAGCGACAGGGAGATGATGAACACTGAAGCTTTCTTT.

The chain carries TRBV7-9 and TRBJ1-5; 7 bases are shared with TRBD1. CDR3 size: 12 residues. The ends lost 8 bases at V and 2 bases at J; junction bases unmatched: 0. CDR1 and CDR2 (germline): SEHNR, FQNEAQ (reference sequence). The DNA for the CDR3 is TGTGCCAGCGGACAGGGCAATCAGCCCCAGCATTTT. It yields the protein CASGQGNQPQHF.

The chain recombines TRBV6-1 with TRBJ2-7; TRBD1 matches 12 bases. J gave up 4 bases and V 2 bases, and 3 bases lay outside the gene matches. Germline V gene sequence: CDR1 MNHNS, CDR2 SASEGT. There are 15 residues in the CDR3. As DNA, the CDR3 is TGTGCCAGCAGTGAATGGGACAGGGGGCGATACGAGCAGTACTTC. Translating it yields CASSEWDRGRYEQYF.

The chain has TRBV2 and TRBJ2-3; 11 bases match TRBD2. From germline, CDR1 is SNHLY and CDR2 FYNNEI. CDR3 length: 17 residues. The J segment lost 9 bases and the V segment lost 8 bases, leaving 19 bases of the junction unmatched. The CDR3 spells CASPTSGSAAPEWTQYF. The CDR3 coding sequence is TGTGCCAGCCCCACTAGCGGGAGCGCCGCGCCAGAGTGGACGCAGTATTTT.

The V and J genes are TRBV19 and TRBJ2-7; no reliable D call. This CDR3 has 13 amino acids. Germline values: CDR1 LNHDA, CDR2 SQIVND (reference sequence). V lost 3 bases and J 6 bases, leaving 12 bases between the germline ends. Here the CDR3 reads CASSIGAAGEQYF. The DNA of the CDR3 is TGTGCCAGTAGTATCGGAGCTGCTGGCGAGCAGTACTTC.